The T cell receptor (beta chain) under discussion was sequenced for a study of blood T cell repertoires in COVID-19. Study overall: Some COVID-19 samples were acute and others convalescent; all came from the United States, Italy and Spain. Sample material is recorded as cDNA or gDNA derived from T cells, B-cell-depleted T cells, or PBMCs.

Generated by immunoSEQ multiplex PCR, the TCRdb table keeps only in-frame clones and is missing some. The data show a few hundred thousand clones, approximately 80% seen once. The receptor was derived from a woman in her forties or fifties with active or convalescent COVID-19. The source material was peripheral blood.

The CDR3 coding sequence is TGTGCCAGCAGCCAAGTAGGGCGGCTAGCGGGGAGCACAGATACGCAGTATTTT. Protein: CASSQVGRLAGSTDTQYF. The rearrangement links TRBV4-2 to TRBJ2-3; 9 positions agree with TRBD2. This CDR3 contains 18 residues. CDR1 is LGHNA, CDR2 YNFKEQ, per germline. With V trimmed by 1 base and J by 0 bases, 8 bases remained unmatched.